A single sample is the source of the 7 T cell receptor beta chains below, sequenced in a study of a mutant IDH1 vaccine in newly diagnosed glioma. The repertoire was sequenced with immunoSEQ multiplex PCR; TCRdb's copy has only in-frame clones and lacks some. The table has about 30,000 clones, roughly four fifths seen once. Time point denoted: week 5, during vaccination. Alongside topical imiquimod, each dose of vaccine comprised 300 ug of mutant IDH1 20-mer peptide. Their antigens are not known. The material sequenced was PBMCs, taken from a glioma patient whose treatment included an IDH1 peptide vaccine. The receptors shown here come from a man aged 25 to 45 with glioma.

This clone was recorded only once. The chain employs TRBV2 and TRBJ2-4, with a weak D call TRBD1 (6 bases). The V and J ends lost 6 bases and 3 bases respectively, with 15 bases between them. CDR1 and CDR2 (germline): SNHLY, FYNNEI. This CDR3 region has 15 residues. CDR3 loop: CASSEQGFDKNIQYF. The CDR3 coding sequence is TGTGCCAGCAGCGAGCAGGGGTTTGACAAAAACATTCAGTACTTC.

The chain couples TRBV15 to TRBJ2-7, with TRBD1 as a possible D gene (6 bases). In germline, CDR1 is LNHNV, CDR2 YYDKDF (reference sequence). V dropped 0 bases and J dropped 2 bases, with 8 bases sitting between them. The CDR3 contains 14 residues. The CDR3 DNA reads as TGTGCCACCAGCAGAGACAGGGGTCCCTACGAGCAGTACTTC. Residues: CATSRDRGPYEQYF.

The V gene is TRBV6-1, the J gene TRBJ1-5; D is undetermined. The CDR3 is made up of 18 amino acids. CDR1 is MNHNS, CDR2 SASEGT, per germline. Trimming shortened V by 2 bases and J by 1 base, and 18 bases separated the two germline ends. CDR3 DNA: TGTGCCAGCAGTGAACTTTCGGAGGGCTCGGAAAGCAATCAGCCCCAGCATTTT. It encodes CASSELSEGSESNQPQHF.

The chain employs TRBV2 and TRBJ1-5; 10 bases line up with TRBD1. Germline values: CDR1 SNHLY, CDR2 FYNNEI. V was pared by 4 bases and J by 8 bases, with 14 bases of the junction left unmatched. The CDR3 spans 17 residues. The CDR3 nucleotides read TGTGCCAGCAGTGGACCAAGTATAGGGGACAGGGGAAAGCCCCAGCATTTT. The encoded protein is CASSGPSIGDRGKPQHF.

V is TRBV5-1 and J is TRBJ1-1; TRBD1 matches at 7 bases. V shed 6 bases and J 3 bases; nucleotides not matched to a gene: 8. The CDR3 contains 14 residues. CDR1 and CDR2 from the germline V gene are SGHRS and YFSETQ. CDR3 sequence (DNA): TGCGCCAGCATAGAAGAGGGGGCGCACACTGAAGCTTTCTTT. It translates to CASIEEGAHTEAFF.

V and J are TRBV5-6 and TRBJ1-6; D is unclear. The germline V and J ends were trimmed by 5 bases and 8 bases, with 14 bases remaining between them. The length of the CDR3 is 14 residues. From germline, CDR1 is SGHDT and CDR2 YYEEEE. CDR3 residues: CASRRGIGDSPLHF. For the CDR3, the DNA is TGTGCCAGCAGGAGAGGGATTGGGGATTCACCCCTCCACTTT.

The rearrangement uses TRBV30 and TRBJ2-3, with D perhaps given as TRBD1 or TRBD2 (7 bases each). The CDR3 has 14 residues. Trimming left V 5 bases short and J 3 bases short, with 15 bases between. From germline, CDR1 is GTSNPN and CDR2 SVGIG (reference sequence). The CDR3 DNA follows: TGTGCCTGGGGTAGACAGGGAGGGACAGATACGCAGTATTTT. Protein product: CAWGRQGGTDTQYF.